This entry concerns a single T cell receptor (beta chain). The antigen is undetermined. These data come from a study of T cell responses to AZD1222 COVID-19 vaccine. Study summary: Both about-4-week and about-12-week second-dose recipients were combined. Points from the study as a whole: Repertoires were sampled only after the peak T cell response. Vaccine-associated CD4 TCRs spanned spike, dominant at 160-218 and 743-854. Donor demographics were predominantly white British with a female majority; clonal diversity may be underestimated.

Sequenced by immunoSEQ multiplex PCR; TCRdb stores in-frame clones only, minus some. The profile shows over 70,000 clones, 88% of them singletons. Trimming cost V 1 base and J 7 bases, with 8 bases left between them. From germline, CDR1 is SGHDT and CDR2 YYEEEE. CDR3 length equals 13 residues. The chain couples TRBV5-6 to TRBJ1-4; D is ambiguous. Sequenced here: peripheral blood, sampled on day 0 of AZD1222 vaccination. The origin of this receptor is an adult in good health. In nucleotides, the CDR3 is TGTGCCAGCAGCTTGAGGTCTTCTGAAAAACTGTTTTTT. Its translation: CASSLRSSEKLFF.